Given below is one TCR beta chain in context. Random hexamers were used to reverse transcribe roughly 0.45 to 1 ug of RNA. By means of immunoSEQ multiplex PCR, TCR beta CDR3 spanning 54 Vbeta and 13 Jbeta underwent amplification. TCRdb analysed the immunoSEQ multiplex PCR reads with MiXCR anew, one entry per CDR3 protein. The sample records 400,000 or so distinct CDR3 sequences, roughly 85% being singletons. The data belong to a study of CD8 T cells in Susac syndrome. The sample consisted of CD8+ T cells from PBMCs. The receptor's source is a human donor with multiple sclerosis.

CDR3 loop: CASRGWQQGGDEQFF. As DNA, the CDR3 is TGTGCCAGCAGGGGGTGGCAACAGGGGGGCGATGAGCAGTTCTTC. The genes are TRBV7-9 and TRBJ2-1, with 8 bases identical to TRBD1. This CDR3 spans 15 amino acids. V trimming: 6 bases; J trimming: 8 bases; junction bases outside the gene matches: 12. Looked up from germline, CDR1 is SEHNR and CDR2 is FQNEAQ (reference sequence).